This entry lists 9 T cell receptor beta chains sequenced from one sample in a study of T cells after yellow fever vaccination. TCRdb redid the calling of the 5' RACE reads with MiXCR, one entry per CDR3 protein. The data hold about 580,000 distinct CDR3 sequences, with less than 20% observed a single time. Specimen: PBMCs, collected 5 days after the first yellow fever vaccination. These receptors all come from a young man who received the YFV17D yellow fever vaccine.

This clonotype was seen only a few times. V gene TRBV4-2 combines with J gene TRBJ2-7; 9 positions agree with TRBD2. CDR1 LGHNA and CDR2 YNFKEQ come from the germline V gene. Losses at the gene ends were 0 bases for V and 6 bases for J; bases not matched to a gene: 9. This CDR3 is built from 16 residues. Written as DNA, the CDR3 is TGTGCCAGCAGCCAAGATGAGCGGCGGGGGGGCCGCGAGCAGTACTTC. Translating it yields CASSQDERRGGREQYF.

CDR3 residues: CATSSQGGYQETQYF. The CDR3 DNA reads TGTGCCACCAGCTCACAGGGGGGGTACCAAGAGACCCAGTACTTC. The chain has TRBV24-1 and TRBJ2-5, with a weak D call TRBD1 (8 bases). CDR1 and CDR2 (germline): KGHDR, SFDVKD. The CDR3 spans 15 residues. Trimming pared 7 bases from V and 0 bases from J, leaving 14 bases between.

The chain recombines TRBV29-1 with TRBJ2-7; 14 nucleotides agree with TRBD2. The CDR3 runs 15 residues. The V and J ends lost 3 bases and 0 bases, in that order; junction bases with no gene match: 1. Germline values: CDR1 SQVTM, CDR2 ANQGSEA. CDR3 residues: CSVEGTSGSSYEQYF. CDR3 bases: TGCAGCGTTGAGGGGACTAGCGGGAGCTCCTACGAGCAGTACTTC.

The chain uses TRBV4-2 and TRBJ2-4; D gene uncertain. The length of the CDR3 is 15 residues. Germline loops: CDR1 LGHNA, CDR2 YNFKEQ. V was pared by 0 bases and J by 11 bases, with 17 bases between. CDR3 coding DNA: TGTGCCAGCAGCCAAGATGTTGGCTATTCTTCCTTTCAGTACTTC. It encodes CASSQDVGYSSFQYF.

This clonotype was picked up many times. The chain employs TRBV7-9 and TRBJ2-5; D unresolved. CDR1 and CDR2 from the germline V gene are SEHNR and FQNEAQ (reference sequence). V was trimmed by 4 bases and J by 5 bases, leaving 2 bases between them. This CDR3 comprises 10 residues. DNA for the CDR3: TGTGCCAGCAGCTCCGAGACCCAGTACTTC. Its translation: CASSSETQYF. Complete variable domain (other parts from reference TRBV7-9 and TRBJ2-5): DTGVSQNPRHKITKRGQNVTFRCDPISEHNRLYWYRQTLGQGPEFLTYFQNEAQLEKSRLLSDRFSAERPKGSFSTLEIQRTEQGDSAMYLCASSSETQYFGPGTRLLVL.

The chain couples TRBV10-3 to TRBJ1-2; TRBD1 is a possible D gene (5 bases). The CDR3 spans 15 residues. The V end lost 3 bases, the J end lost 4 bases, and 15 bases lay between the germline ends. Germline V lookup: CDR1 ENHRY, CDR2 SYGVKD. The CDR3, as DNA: TGTGCCATCAGTGACCCATGGTCCAGGGTCTATGGCTACACCTTC. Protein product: CAISDPWSRVYGYTF.

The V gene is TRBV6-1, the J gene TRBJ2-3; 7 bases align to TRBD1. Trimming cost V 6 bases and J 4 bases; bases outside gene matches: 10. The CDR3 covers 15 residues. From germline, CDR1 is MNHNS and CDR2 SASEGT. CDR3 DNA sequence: TGTGCCAGCAGCCATGACAGGGTGTTCCCAGATACGCAGTATTTT. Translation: CASSHDRVFPDTQYF.

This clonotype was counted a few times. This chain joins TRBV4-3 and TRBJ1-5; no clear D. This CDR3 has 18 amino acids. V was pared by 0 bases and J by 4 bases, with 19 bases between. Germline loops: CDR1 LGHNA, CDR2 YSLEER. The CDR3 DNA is TGCGCCAGCAGCCAAGACGCCGCGCAGGACGGTATGAATCAGCCCCAGCATTTT. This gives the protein CASSQDAAQDGMNQPQHF.

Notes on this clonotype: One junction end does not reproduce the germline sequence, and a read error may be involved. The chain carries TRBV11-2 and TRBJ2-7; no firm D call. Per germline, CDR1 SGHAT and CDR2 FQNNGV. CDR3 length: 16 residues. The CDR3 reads CSSSFREARFFNEQYF. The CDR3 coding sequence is TGTTCCAGCAGCTTTAGGGAAGCCCGGTTCTTCAACGAGCAGTACTTC.